These 8 T cell receptor beta chains share one sample of origin, sequenced in a study of blood T cell repertoires in COVID-19. Produced via immunoSEQ multiplex PCR; TCRdb's table is partial and in-frame only. The sample lists around 500,000 clones, 88% occurring once. The sample consisted of PBMCs or T cells enriched from blood (not recorded which). The receptors shown here come from a woman aged 40 to 50 who had recovered from COVID-19.

This chain joins TRBV9 and TRBJ2-2; 8 bases align to TRBD1. CDR3 length: 14 amino acids. V lost 3 bases and J lost 6; bases outside the gene matches: 4. Germline V gene sequence: CDR1 SGDLS, CDR2 YYNGEE. The CDR3 nucleotides are TGTGCCAGCAGCGAACCAGGGGGCGCCGGGGAGCTGTTTTTT. Translating gives CASSEPGGAGELFF.

This sequence joins TRBV5-1 and TRBJ2-1; 7 nucleotides agree with TRBD2. Germline V gives CDR1 SGHRS, CDR2 YFSETQ. The length of the CDR3 is 17 residues. V lost 2 bases, J lost 6 bases, and 14 bases stayed unmatched. CDR3 DNA: TGCGCCAGCAGCTTCGGGTCGGGGGGAGTCATTCCCAATGAGCAGTTCTTC. This gives the protein CASSFGSGGVIPNEQFF.

This chain joins TRBV24-1 and TRBJ1-2; TRBD1 aligns across 8 bases. Germline assignment: CDR1 KGHDR and CDR2 SFDVKD. V gave up 4 bases and J gave up 9 bases; unmatched junction bases: 3. The length of the CDR3 is 12 residues. This CDR3 is CATSDRGLSYTF. The CDR3 DNA follows: TGTGCCACCAGTGACAGGGGGCTTAGCTACACCTTC.

A remark on this clone: Other DNA sequences from this sample encode an identical CDR3 as well. The chain uses TRBV5-4 and TRBJ2-7, with TRBD2 matching 9 bases. Germline V gene data show CDR1 as SGHNT and CDR2 as YYREEE (reference sequence). This CDR3 comprises 15 residues. Germline trimming cut 0 bases from V and 1 base from J; bases unmatched to any gene: 2. The chain's CDR3 is CASSLGSGSSYEQYF. As DNA, the CDR3 is TGTGCCAGCAGCTTGGGTAGCGGGAGTTCCTACGAGCAGTACTTC.

The chain recombines TRBV11-2 with TRBJ1-2, with no clear D. The V and J ends lost 1 base and 7 bases respectively, with 10 bases between them. Germline V gene lookup returns CDR1 SGHAT and CDR2 FQNNGV. CDR3 size: 13 residues. The CDR3 loop reads CASSLGLVGGYTF. As DNA, the CDR3 is TGTGCCAGCAGCTTAGGCTTAGTCGGTGGCTACACCTTC.

J is TRBJ2-1 and V is TRBV20-1; D is perhaps TRBD2 (8 bases). V lost 3 bases and J 0 bases, leaving 30 bases between the germline ends. The CDR3 length is 21 residues. Germline V gene data show CDR1 as DFQATT and CDR2 as SNEGSKA (reference sequence). The CDR3 spells CSASDRVAGTKGTSSYNEQFF. As DNA, the CDR3 is TGCAGTGCTAGTGACAGGGTAGCCGGGACTAAGGGGACTAGCTCCTACAATGAGCAGTTCTTC.

The chain employs TRBV19 and TRBJ2-7; D might be TRBD1 (5 bases). Germline loops: CDR1 LNHDA, CDR2 SQIVND (reference sequence). CDR3 size: 13 residues. The V gene lost 5 bases and the J gene lost 3 bases, with 11 bases spanning the gap. CDR3 coding DNA: TGTGCCAGTAGTGGTCAGGGATACTACGAGCAGTACTTC. Protein product: CASSGQGYYEQYF.

The chain links TRBV5-1 to TRBJ2-1, with 11 bases aligning to TRBD2. The CDR3 loop spans 19 amino acids. Per germline, CDR1 SGHRS and CDR2 YFSETQ. Trimming took 1 base from V and 0 from J; bases not matched to a gene: 9. This CDR3 reads CASSLSGTSGYSSYNEQFF. The CDR3 nucleotides are TGCGCCAGCAGCTTGTCCGGGACTAGCGGTTATAGCTCCTACAATGAGCAGTTCTTC.